These T cell receptor beta chains were read from a single sample in a study of blood T cell repertoires in COVID-19. Sequencing was performed with immunoSEQ multiplex PCR; in TCRdb, only in-frame clones are kept and a portion is missing. Among around 190,000 clones listed, 88% were seen once. The source material was peripheral blood. Receptors were obtained from a man aged 50-59 years with COVID-19, enrolled during active disease. Both conserved end residues are part of each CDR3. The order of the fields is J gene, V gene, D gene, CDR3 length, clone size, CDR3 DNA, CDR3 protein. D genes are given only for firm matches. Clone size is not always given. Where it is, it says once, few, many or a class for expanded clones.

J: TRBJ2-5
V: TRBV12-5
D: TRBD1
length: 15
size: .
DNA: TGTGCTAGTGGTCCCGGAGGACAGGGGCAAGAGACCCAGTACTTC
CDR3: CASGPGGQGQETQYF

J: TRBJ2-1
V: TRBV12-5
D: .
length: 16
size: .
DNA: TGTGCTAGTGGTCCCGGACTTTACAGGGATAGCAATGAGCAGTTCTTC
CDR3: CASGPGLYRDSNEQFF

J: TRBJ2-2
V: TRBV5-1
D: .
length: 16
size: .
DNA: TGCGCCAGCAGCTTGGTCGGGGGAAGAAACACCGGGGAGCTGTTTTTT
CDR3: CASSLVGGRNTGELFF

J: TRBJ2-1
V: TRBV30
D: TRBD2
length: 14
size: .
DNA: TGTGCCTGGAATAGCGGGAGGTTGGACAATGAGCAGTTCTTC
CDR3: CAWNSGRLDNEQFF

J: TRBJ2-7
V: TRBV6-2/TRBV6-3
D: .
length: 15
size: once
DNA: TGTGCCAGCAGCCCCACCGGGACATTGGCCTACGAGCAGTACTTC
CDR3: CASSPTGTLAYEQYF

J: TRBJ2-1
V: TRBV27
D: TRBD1
length: 16
size: .
DNA: TGTGCCAGCAGTTTGCTCCCCGGGACAGGGGGCGATGAGCAGTTCTTC
CDR3: CASSLLPGTGGDEQFF

J: TRBJ2-3
V: TRBV5-6
D: TRBD2
length: 17
size: .
DNA: TGTGCCAGCAGCTTGGCTCTAGCGGGGGGTAGCACAGATACGCAGTATTTT
CDR3: CASSLALAGGSTDTQYF

J: TRBJ2-1
V: TRBV9
D: .
length: 15
size: .
DNA: TGTGCCAGCAGCGTAGGCGCTAGCTCCTACAATGAGCAGTTCTTC
CDR3: CASSVGASSYNEQFF

J: TRBJ2-7
V: TRBV7-9
D: TRBD2
length: 18
size: .
DNA: TGTGCCAGCAGCTTAGCTACGGGGACTAGCGGGGGCTCCTACGAGCAGTACTTC
CDR3: CASSLATGTSGGSYEQYF

J: TRBJ2-7
V: TRBV12-3/TRBV12-4
D: .
length: 11
size: .
DNA: TGTGCCAGCAGTTCCCACAGGGAGCAGTACTTC
CDR3: CASSSHREQYF

J: TRBJ2-1
V: TRBV2
D: .
length: 14
size: once
DNA: TGTGCCAGCAGTGTAGGAGGATATGACAATGAGCAGTTCTTC
CDR3: CASSVGGYDNEQFF

J: TRBJ1-4
V: TRBV6-5
D: .
length: 15
size: once
DNA: TGTGCCAGCAGTCACCGACAGGCAACTAATGAAAAACTGTTTTTT
CDR3: CASSHRQATNEKLFF

J: TRBJ1-5
V: TRBV19
D: .
length: 14
size: .
DNA: TGTGCCAGTTCCCGGGGAGGTGGCAATCAGCCCCAGCATTTT
CDR3: CASSRGGGNQPQHF

J: TRBJ2-5
V: TRBV7-7
D: .
length: 16
size: .
DNA: TGTGCTAGCAGCGAAAGGCCTCCGGGAGCCCAAGAGACCCAGTACTTC
CDR3: CASSERPPGAQETQYF

J: TRBJ1-1
V: TRBV5-4
D: .
length: 14
size: few
DNA: TGTGCCAGCAGCTTGGTCGGGTTATCCACTGAAGCTTTCTTT
CDR3: CASSLVGLSTEAFF

J: TRBJ1-1
V: TRBV21-1
D: .
length: 15
size: .
DNA: TGTGCCAGCAGCAAAGTCACGGGGGGGGCCACTGAAGCTTTCTTT
CDR3: CASSKVTGGATEAFF